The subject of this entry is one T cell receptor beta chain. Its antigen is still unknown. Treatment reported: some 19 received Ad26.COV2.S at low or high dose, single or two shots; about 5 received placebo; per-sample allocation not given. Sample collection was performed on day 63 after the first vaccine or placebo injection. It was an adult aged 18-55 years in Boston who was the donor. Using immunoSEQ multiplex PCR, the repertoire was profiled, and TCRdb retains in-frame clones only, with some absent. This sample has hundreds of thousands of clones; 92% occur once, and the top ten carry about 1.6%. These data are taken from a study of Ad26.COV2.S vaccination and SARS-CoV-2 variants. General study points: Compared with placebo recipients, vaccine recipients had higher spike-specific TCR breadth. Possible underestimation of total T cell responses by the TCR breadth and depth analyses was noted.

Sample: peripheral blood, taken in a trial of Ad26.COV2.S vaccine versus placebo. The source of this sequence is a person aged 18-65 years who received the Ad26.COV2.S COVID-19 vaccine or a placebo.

The CDR3: CASSLGEGGWETQYF. In DNA, the CDR3 is TGCGCCAGCAGCTTGGGTGAAGGGGGTTGGGAGACCCAGTACTTC. The chain uses TRBV5-1 and TRBJ2-5; TRBD1 is a possible D gene (6 bases). In germline, CDR1 is SGHRS, CDR2 YFSETQ. This CDR3 spans 15 amino acids. V lost 0 bases and J 5 bases, leaving 14 bases between the germline ends.